This T cell receptor (beta chain) was profiled in a study of cytomegalovirus exposure and HLA in healthy donors (dated by TCRdb to 2017 to 2019). For the wider study: According to an earlier analysis of 587 of the donors, some 180 million T cells yielded over 90 million unique TCR beta sequences and 250 to 350 Gb of sequence data. An early release that covered about 640 HLA-typed donors contained 250 to 350 gigabases of sequencing data and some 87 million unique TCR sequences. Of the 300 to 500 genotyped donors, 65% to 90% were placed in the genetic ancestry cluster associated with self-reported Caucasian donors. The study aimed to test whether cataloging public T cell receptors could reveal signatures of past pathogen exposure. The study used immunosequencing to profile the T cell repertoires of several hundred subjects and linked those repertoires to cytomegalovirus serostatus. A separate validation cohort of over a hundred different subjects was used in addition to the roughly 720-subject first cohort. The study combined high-throughput TCR immunosequencing, statistical association of individual TCRs with disease status, and machine learning to predict cytomegalovirus infection status. A later analysis re-analyzed previously published TCR beta repertoires from 666 donors and added high-resolution HLA genotyping to study TCR occurrence patterns. In the later analysis, no new phenotypic data were used to find candidate immune exposures; instead, reliance was placed on TCR beta sequences and their occurrence across donors. To decide whether each TCR beta V gene segment behaved as functional or pseudogenic, an earlier analysis of fewer than 750 of the donors relied on high-throughput TCR beta sequencing. Donor age, sex, ethnicity and CMV serostatus were compiled together with the repertoire data. A later genetic analysis used genome-wide SNP genotypes for 398 of the 666 donors, treating that subset as a discovery cohort. All discovery cohort repertoires had been generated using a single sequencing platform. HLA typing included class I and class II loci at four-digit resolution. The number of donors typed differed by locus, with roughly 620-640 for A, B, C, DRB1 and DQB1, around 520 for DQA1, 600 to 610 for DPA1, and approximately 470 for DPB1. Roughly five DR-DQ haplotypes were handled as single units for association and clustering because linkage in the cohort was strong. Among some 410 genotyped donors of the cohort, an average of roughly 230,000 unique TCR beta nucleotide sequences was sequenced per donor, of which approximately 19% were non-productive.

The V end gives up 5 bases and the J end 4 bases, leaving 4 bases in the junction not matched to a gene. Sequences LNHDA (CDR1) and SQIVND (CDR2) are obtained from the germline V gene (reference sequence). The CDR3 numbers 14 residues from cysteine through phenylalanine. Only the CDR3 region is kept as DNA, spanning 42 bases read in frame from base 1. The protocol used for the library was the immunoSEQ multiplex PCR assay. For the multiplex PCR, a mixture combining 60 forward primers for TCR Vbeta segments and 13 reverse primers for TCR Jbeta segments was used. A multiplex PCR assay on genomic DNA amplified the CDR3 region of rearranged TCR beta genes. The amplified TCR beta libraries were sequenced on the Illumina HiSeq System as 87-base-pair reads. The authors' analysis ran thus. Across the roughly 670 repertoires, a later analysis counted approximately 83 million unique TCR beta chains, around 11 million of which were shared by at least two donors. Raw reads were error-corrected and collapsed into unique sequences by a nearest-neighbor algorithm in which closely related sequences were merged to remove PCR and sequencing errors. V, D and J gene segments were assigned by aligning CDR3 sequences to IMGT reference sequences. For a sequence to be retained, a match of at least six nucleotides was required to both a V gene segment and a J gene segment. A rearrangement counted as productive if the CDR3 had no stop codons and remained in frame with V and J, and every other rearrangement counted as non-productive. CDR3 was defined according to IMGT convention as the region running from the second conserved V-encoded cysteine to the conserved J-encoded phenylalanine. The earlier analysis of some 540 of the donors excluded any sequence lacking an unambiguous match to a single V gene segment. In an earlier analysis of a few hundred of the donors, V segments were called functional above 56.7% productive rearrangements and were called segregating when the between-donor standard deviation exceeded 5%. A statistical classification framework was developed to diagnose cytomegalovirus status using the catalog of TCR beta chain sequences. V and J gene assignment, in a later analysis, came from comparing TCR nucleotide sequences with IMGT/GENE-DB human TR gene sequences. Using the TCRdist pipeline, a later analysis assigned CDR3 sequences along with most-parsimonious VDJ recombination scenarios. In a later analysis, each TCR beta chain was defined by its CDR3 amino acid sequence together with its V-gene family, and reads lacking a unique V-gene family were excluded. A later analysis removed 592 highly shared, low-generation-probability nucleotide sequences to deal with suspected cross-contamination and a sequencing artifact. In a later analysis, a clonal expansion index for each public chain was calculated from normalized within-repertoire ranks of inferred template counts. In a later analysis, generation probabilities were computed using a VDJ recombination model fitted to out-of-frame rearrangements, and the results were checked against IGoR. In a later analysis, hypergeometric tests were used to score TCR-TCR, TCR-HLA and TCR-CMV co-occurrence, with a repertoire-size bias correction applied to TCR pairs. In a later analysis, false discovery rates were estimated by permuting HLA or CMV assignments 20 times. In a later analysis, co-occurring TCRs were grouped with DBSCAN, and TCRdist sequence similarity was added when clustering was performed within HLA-allele-positive subsets. For co-occurrence clustering, repertoires with fewer than 30,000 or more than 120,000 public chains were excluded, along with about five repertoires with anomalous nucleotide sharing. Not all clones reach the TCRdb copy of this immuneACCESS table, which keeps in-frame sequences only. Checked studies attribute under half of the gap to unresolved V genes and leave the rest unexplained. V, J and clone size reflect that table, while D and trimming were determined from the DNA. Within this sample are about 180,000 clones, with 79% of them counted one time only. The ten largest clones represent 0.69% of the sample.

The cohort consisted of hundreds of healthy bone marrow donors. At the time of sampling, every cohort member was nominally healthy, though immune exposures that went unrecorded were likely present. The donor was CMV seronegative and belonged to the group of 352 seronegative cohort members. A peripheral blood sample was collected from each donor, and TCR beta sequencing was performed on peripheral blood mononuclear cells. Genomic DNA extraction from the blood cell samples was performed with the Qiagen DNeasy Blood Extraction Kit. As for this clone: The antigen this receptor binds is unknown. Per-base quality was not reported, and no clone a single base away is much larger than it.

The investigation overall reported the following: A later analysis found that most CMV-associated TCR beta chains appeared HLA-restricted, with HLA associations seemingly driven largely by CMV exposure. Correlated functional status among segregating V segments might be attributable to linkage disequilibrium, but an unknown experimental factor could not be ruled out. The earlier analysis of 587 of the donors excluded 15 to 20 rarely observed V segments, including chromosome 9 orphons, because counts were too low. The authors suggested that the approach could potentially be extended to other disease states and immunological phenotypes. In an earlier analysis of around 600 of the donors, most TCR beta V segments appeared in productive rearrangements about 87% or about 30% of the time, broadly matching IMGT annotations. Because the 87-base-pair reads could not distinguish some IMGT-functional V segments, including TRBV6-2 and TRBV6-3, those segments were excluded. A later analysis found that TCR association rates varied across HLA loci, with DRB1 alleles showing the most associated TCRs and HLA-C alleles the fewest. In vitro tests confirmed that a few of the cytomegalovirus-associated TCR beta chains recognize cytomegalovirus antigens. A further reported finding was that TCR beta sequences accurately predicted the HLA-A and HLA-B alleles for most subjects in the first cohort. CMV serostatus was the only immune exposure information available for the cohort. Because HLA typing was unavailable for some donors at each locus, only the typed subset was used in association tests. In the study, about 150 TCR beta chains were listed as associated with cytomegalovirus. A later analysis found that HLA-associated TCR beta chains were more clonally expanded and had lower generation probabilities than equally common non-associated chains. In a later analysis, around 17,000 TCR beta sequences were associated with specific HLA alleles at a false discovery rate of 0.05. The classifier was reported to diagnose cytomegalovirus status with high specificity and sensitivity in both the original and validation cohorts. V-gene and J-gene trimming of TCR beta chains was associated with a missense DCLRE1C variant in a later genetic analysis, and the association was replicated in an independent cohort. Sequencing depth was assumed to be roughly uniform across donors in the presence/absence analyses, though that assumption may not hold. Most TCR sequences were seen in very few donors, while some public TCRs were found in many individuals. Only TCR beta chains were sequenced in this cohort, and the absence of alpha or paired-chain data limited detectable features. Strong co-occurrence of HLA alleles, especially DR and DQ, made assigning TCR associations to individual alleles difficult. The sequencing pipeline was judged likely to have produced a cluster of highly shared sequence variants as a technical artifact. In a later analysis, several top co-occurrence clusters were reported to appear linked to parvovirus B19, influenza, CMV and Epstein-Barr virus. According to a later genetic analysis, donors in an Asian-associated ancestry cluster had fewer N-insertions in productive TCRs than the roughly 660-donor mean.

The rearrangement combines TRBV19 with TRBJ1-4; TRBD1 aligns with 7 central bases. The sample comprised PBMCs. The origin of this receptor is a woman in her forties in good health and CMV-seronegative. The CDR3 region: CASSVTGSNEKLFF. The nucleotides read TGTGCCAGTAGTGTGACAGGGAGTAATGAAAAACTGTTTTTT.